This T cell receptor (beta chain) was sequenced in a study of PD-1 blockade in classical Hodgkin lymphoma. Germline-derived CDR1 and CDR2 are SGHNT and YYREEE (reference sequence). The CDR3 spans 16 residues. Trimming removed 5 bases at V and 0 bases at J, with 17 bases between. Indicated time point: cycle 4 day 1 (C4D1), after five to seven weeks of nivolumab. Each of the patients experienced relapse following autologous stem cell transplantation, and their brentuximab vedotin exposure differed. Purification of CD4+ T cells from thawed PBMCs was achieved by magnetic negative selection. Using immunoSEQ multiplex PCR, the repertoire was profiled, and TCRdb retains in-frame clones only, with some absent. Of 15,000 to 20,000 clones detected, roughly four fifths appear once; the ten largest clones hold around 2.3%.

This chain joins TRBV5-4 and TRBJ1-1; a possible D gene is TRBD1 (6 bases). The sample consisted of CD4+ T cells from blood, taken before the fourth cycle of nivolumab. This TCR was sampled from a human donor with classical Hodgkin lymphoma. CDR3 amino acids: CASSHRVQAMNTEAFF. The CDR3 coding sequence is TGTGCCAGCAGTCACAGGGTGCAAGCCATGAACACTGAAGCTTTCTTT.